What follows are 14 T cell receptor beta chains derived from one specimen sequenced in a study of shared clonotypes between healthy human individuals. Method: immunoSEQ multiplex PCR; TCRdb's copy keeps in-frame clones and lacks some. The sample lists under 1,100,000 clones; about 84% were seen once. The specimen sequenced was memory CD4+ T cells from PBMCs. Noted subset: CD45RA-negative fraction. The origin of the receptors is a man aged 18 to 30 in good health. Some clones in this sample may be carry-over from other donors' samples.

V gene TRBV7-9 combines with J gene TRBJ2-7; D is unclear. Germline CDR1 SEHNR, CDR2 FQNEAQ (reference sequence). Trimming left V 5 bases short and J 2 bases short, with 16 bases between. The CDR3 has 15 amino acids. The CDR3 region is CASSGPQSGTYEQYF. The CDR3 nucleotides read TGTGCCAGCAGCGGCCCCCAATCAGGAACCTACGAGCAGTACTTC.

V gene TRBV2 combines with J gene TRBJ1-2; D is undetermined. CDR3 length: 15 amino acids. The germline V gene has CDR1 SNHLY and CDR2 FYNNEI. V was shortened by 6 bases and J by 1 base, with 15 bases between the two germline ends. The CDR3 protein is CASREDGTLNYGYTF. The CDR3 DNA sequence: TGTGCCAGCAGGGAGGACGGAACCCTTAACTATGGCTACACCTTC.

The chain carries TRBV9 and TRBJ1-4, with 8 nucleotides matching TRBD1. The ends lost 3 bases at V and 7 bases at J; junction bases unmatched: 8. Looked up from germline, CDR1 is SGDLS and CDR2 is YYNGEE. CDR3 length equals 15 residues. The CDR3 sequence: CASSADRGSSEKLFF. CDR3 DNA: TGTGCCAGCAGCGCCGACAGGGGAAGCAGTGAAAAACTGTTTTTT.

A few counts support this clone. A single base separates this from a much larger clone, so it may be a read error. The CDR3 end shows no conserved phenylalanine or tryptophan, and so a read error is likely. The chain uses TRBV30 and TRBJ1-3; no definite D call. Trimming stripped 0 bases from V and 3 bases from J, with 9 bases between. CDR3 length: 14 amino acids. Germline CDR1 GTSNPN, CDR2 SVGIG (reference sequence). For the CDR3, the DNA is TGTGCCTGGAGTGTTGGCGTTGGTGGAAACACCATATATTCT. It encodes CAWSVGVGGNTIYS.

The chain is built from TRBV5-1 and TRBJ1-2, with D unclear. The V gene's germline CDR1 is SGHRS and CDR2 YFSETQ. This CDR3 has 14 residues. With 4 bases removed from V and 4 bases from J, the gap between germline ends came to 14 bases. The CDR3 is CASSPYRDRYGYTF. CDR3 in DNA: TGCGCCAGCAGCCCCTACCGCGATCGCTATGGCTACACCTTC. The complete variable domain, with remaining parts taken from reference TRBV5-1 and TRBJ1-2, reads KAGVTQTPRYLIKTRGQQVTLSCSPISGHRSVSWYQQTPGQGLQFLFEYFSETQRNKGNFPGRFSGRQFSNSRSEMNVSTLELGDSALYLCASSPYRDRYGYTFGSGTRLTVV.

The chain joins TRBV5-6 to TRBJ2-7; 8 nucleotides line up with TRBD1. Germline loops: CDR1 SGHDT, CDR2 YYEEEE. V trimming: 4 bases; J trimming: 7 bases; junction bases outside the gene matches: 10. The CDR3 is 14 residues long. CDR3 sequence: CASSKDRARLEQYF. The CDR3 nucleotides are TGTGCCAGCAGCAAGGACAGGGCCCGCTTGGAGCAGTACTTC.

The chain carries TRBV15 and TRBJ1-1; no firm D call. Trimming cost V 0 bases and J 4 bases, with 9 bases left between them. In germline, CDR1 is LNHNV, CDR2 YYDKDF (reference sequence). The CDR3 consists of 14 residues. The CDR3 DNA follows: TGTGCCACCAGCAGAGATCCTAAAGTCACTGAAGCTTTCTTT. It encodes CATSRDPKVTEAFF.

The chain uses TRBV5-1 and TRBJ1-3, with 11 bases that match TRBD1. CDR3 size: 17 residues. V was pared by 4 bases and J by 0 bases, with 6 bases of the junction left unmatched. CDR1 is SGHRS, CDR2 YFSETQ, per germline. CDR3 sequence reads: CASSTGQGAYSGNTIYF. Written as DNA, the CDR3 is TGCGCCAGCAGCACAGGACAGGGGGCCTACTCTGGAAACACCATATATTTT. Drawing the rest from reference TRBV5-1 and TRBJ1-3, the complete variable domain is KAGVTQTPRYLIKTRGQQVTLSCSPISGHRSVSWYQQTPGQGLQFLFEYFSETQRNKGNFPGRFSGRQFSNSRSEMNVSTLELGDSALYLCASSTGQGAYSGNTIYFGEGSWLTVV.

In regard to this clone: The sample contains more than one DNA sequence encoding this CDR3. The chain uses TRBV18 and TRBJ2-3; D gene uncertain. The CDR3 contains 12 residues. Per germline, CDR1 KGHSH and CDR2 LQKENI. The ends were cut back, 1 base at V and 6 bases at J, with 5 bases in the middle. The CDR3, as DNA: TGTGCCAGCTCACCACAATCGGATACGCAGTATTTT. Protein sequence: CASSPQSDTQYF. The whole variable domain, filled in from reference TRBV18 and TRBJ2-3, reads NAGVMQNPRHLVRRRGQEARLRCSPMKGHSHVYWYRQLPEEGLKFMVYLQKENIIDESGMPKERFSAEFPKEGPSILRIQQVVRGDSAAYFCASSPQSDTQYFGPGTRLTVL.

The CDR3 here is CASSFLRRRREVFYEQYF. The CDR3 nucleotides are TGTGCCAGCAGTTTCTTGCGTCGCCGACGGGAAGTTTTCTACGAGCAGTACTTC. The chain has TRBV28 and TRBJ2-7, with D possibly TRBD2 on 5 matching bases. V was trimmed by 3 bases and J by 3 bases, leaving 24 bases between them. The germline CDR1 and CDR2 sequences are MDHEN and SYDVKM. The CDR3 has 18 amino acids.

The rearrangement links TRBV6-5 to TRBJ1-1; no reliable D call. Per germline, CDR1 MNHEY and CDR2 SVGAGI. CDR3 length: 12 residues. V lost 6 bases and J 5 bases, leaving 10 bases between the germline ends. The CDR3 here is CASSYVVTEAFF. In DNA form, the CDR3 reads TGTGCCAGCAGCTATGTGGTAACTGAAGCTTTCTTT.

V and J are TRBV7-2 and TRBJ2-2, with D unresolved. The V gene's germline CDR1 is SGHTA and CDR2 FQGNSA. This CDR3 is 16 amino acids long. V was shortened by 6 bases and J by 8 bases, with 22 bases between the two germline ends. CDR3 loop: CASSQGEVSYTGELFF. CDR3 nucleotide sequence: TGTGCCAGCAGTCAAGGCGAGGTTTCGTATACGGGGGAGCTGTTTTTT.

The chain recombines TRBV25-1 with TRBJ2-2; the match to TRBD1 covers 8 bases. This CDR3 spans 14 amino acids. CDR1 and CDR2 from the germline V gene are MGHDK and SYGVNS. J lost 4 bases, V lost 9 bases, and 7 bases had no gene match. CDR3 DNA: TGTGCCAGGGGGGCAGGGGGCAGCACCGGGGAGCTGTTTTTT. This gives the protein CARGAGGSTGELFF.

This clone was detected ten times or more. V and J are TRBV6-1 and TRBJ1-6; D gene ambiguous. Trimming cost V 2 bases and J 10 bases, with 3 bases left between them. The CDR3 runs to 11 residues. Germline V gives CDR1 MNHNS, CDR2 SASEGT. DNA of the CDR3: TGTGCCAGCAGTGAATGGTCACCCCTCCACTTT. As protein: CASSEWSPLHF.